The TCR beta chain under discussion was sequenced for a study of blood T cell repertoires in COVID-19. In the study overall: Sites in the United States, Italy and Spain provided acute and convalescent COVID-19 samples. Sources were T cells, B-cell-depleted T cells, or PBMCs; the material itself was cDNA or gDNA.

This clone appeared once. In the original processing: Amplification from reference gene primers served as the basis for estimated nucleated cell counts. Libraries were prepared by immunoSEQ multiplex PCR; TCRdb keeps only in-frame clonotypes and omits some of them. That table is the source of V, J and clone size, and D and trimming were worked out from the DNA. The top ten hold more than 10% of the sample, which has under 50,000 clones, 92% seen once. V gave up 4 bases and J gave up 0 bases, with 11 bases separating them. The CDR3 runs to 15 residues. Germline-derived CDR1 and CDR2 are SGHNT and YYREEE (reference sequence).

The TCR originated in a human donor in a cohort sampled during active COVID-19. This chain links TRBV5-4 with TRBJ1-3, with D unclear. Material for sequencing was peripheral blood. CDR3 amino acids: CASSREGTSGNTIYF. CDR3 DNA sequence: TGTGCCAGCAGCCGGGAAGGAACCTCTGGAAACACCATATATTTT.